The present T cell receptor (beta chain) was sequenced within a study of early T cells in non-severe SARS-CoV-2 infection. About the study: Alpha and beta chains were unpaired, from unsorted whole-blood bulk RNA.

The library protocol tagged individual cDNA molecules with unique molecular identifiers. TCRdb independently ran MiXCR on the 5' RACE reads; one entry per CDR3 protein. This repertoire shows tens of thousands of distinct CDR3 sequences, roughly 8% found once; its top ten account for over 10%. Notes on the study in general: Using VDJdb, the matching emphasized anti-spike CD8 responses while missing private and CD4 specificities.

Trimming left V 5 bases short and J 2 bases short, with 8 bases between. The CDR3 extends over 13 amino acids. Germline V gene data show CDR1 as SEHNR and CDR2 as FQNEAQ (reference sequence). This clonotype was seen many times. The antigen is not known. The input for sequencing was whole blood, taken at baseline. The receptor's source is an adult who was a healthcare worker with PCR-confirmed SARS-CoV-2 infection or an uninfected control (not recorded which). The V and J genes are TRBV7-9 and TRBJ2-3; D remains unclear. The CDR3 protein is CASSPTYTDTQYF. As DNA, the CDR3 is TGTGCCAGCAGCCCCACCTACACAGATACGCAGTATTTT.